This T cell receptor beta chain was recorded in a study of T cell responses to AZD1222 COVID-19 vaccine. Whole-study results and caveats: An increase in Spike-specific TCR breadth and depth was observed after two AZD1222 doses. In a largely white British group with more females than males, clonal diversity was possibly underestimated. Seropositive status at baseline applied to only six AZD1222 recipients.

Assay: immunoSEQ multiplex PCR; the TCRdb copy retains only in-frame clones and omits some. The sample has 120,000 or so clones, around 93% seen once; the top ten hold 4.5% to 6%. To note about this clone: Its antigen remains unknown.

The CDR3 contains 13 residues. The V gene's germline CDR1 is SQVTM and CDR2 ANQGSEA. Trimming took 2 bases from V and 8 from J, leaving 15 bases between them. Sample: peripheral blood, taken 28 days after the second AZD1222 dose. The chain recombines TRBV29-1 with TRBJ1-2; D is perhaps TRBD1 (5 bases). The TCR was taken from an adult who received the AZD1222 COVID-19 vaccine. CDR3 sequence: CSVETAGHKGYTF. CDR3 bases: TGCAGCGTTGAAACGGCAGGGCATAAGGGCTACACCTTC.